This is a list of T cell receptor beta chains from one sample in a study of Ad26.COV2.S vaccination and SARS-CoV-2 variants. Produced via immunoSEQ multiplex PCR; TCRdb's table is partial and in-frame only. This sample has about 280,000 clones, with 87% found just once. The sample here was peripheral blood, taken in a trial of Ad26.COV2.S vaccine versus placebo. These receptors were taken from a person aged 18 to 59 who received the Ad26.COV2.S COVID-19 vaccine or a placebo. CDR3s include the opening cysteine and the closing phenylalanine or tryptophan. Fields, in order: V gene, clone size, J gene, D gene, CDR3 protein. A D gene is named only where the DNA matches it firmly. Expanded clones are given a class, and other clones once, few, many or no size at all.

V gene: TRBV18; clone size: NA; J gene: TRBJ1-3; D gene: NA; CDR3 protein: CASSPQGPSGNTIYF
V gene: TRBV9; clone size: NA; J gene: TRBJ2-7; D gene: NA; CDR3 protein: CASSVGWGGSAYEQYF
V gene: TRBV19; clone size: NA; J gene: TRBJ1-5; D gene: TRBD1; CDR3 protein: CASSDGQGFLSNQPQHF
V gene: TRBV6-4; clone size: NA; J gene: TRBJ2-2; D gene: TRBD1; CDR3 protein: CASSETGENTGELFF
V gene: TRBV30; clone size: NA; J gene: TRBJ2-2; D gene: TRBD2; CDR3 protein: CAWTLGGAGTGELFF
V gene: TRBV25-1; clone size: NA; J gene: TRBJ1-1; D gene: TRBD1; CDR3 protein: CASGQGRTEAFF
V gene: TRBV6-6; clone size: NA; J gene: TRBJ2-1; D gene: NA; CDR3 protein: CASSYGGIYNEQFF
V gene: TRBV10-1; clone size: NA; J gene: TRBJ2-7; D gene: TRBD2; CDR3 protein: CASSESTSVNYEQYF
V gene: TRBV29-1; clone size: NA; J gene: TRBJ2-5; D gene: TRBD2; CDR3 protein: CSAPGLAGVETQYF
V gene: TRBV4-2; clone size: few; J gene: TRBJ2-7; D gene: TRBD2; CDR3 protein: CASSQMGELAVYEQYF
V gene: TRBV9; clone size: few; J gene: TRBJ2-3; D gene: TRBD2; CDR3 protein: CASSASGGAVGTDTQYF
V gene: TRBV5-1; clone size: NA; J gene: TRBJ2-7; D gene: TRBD1; CDR3 protein: CASSLGTGREQYF
V gene: TRBV7-2; clone size: NA; J gene: TRBJ2-4; D gene: NA; CDR3 protein: CASSPPRIAAKNIQYF
V gene: TRBV7-2; clone size: NA; J gene: TRBJ1-1; D gene: TRBD1; CDR3 protein: CATRDSRNTEAFF
V gene: TRBV18; clone size: NA; J gene: TRBJ2-5; D gene: NA; CDR3 protein: CASSPGEETQYF
V gene: TRBV7-2; clone size: once; J gene: TRBJ1-6; D gene: TRBD1; CDR3 protein: CASSLAGLSMTGVYSPLHF
V gene: TRBV11-2; clone size: NA; J gene: TRBJ2-3; D gene: TRBD2; CDR3 protein: CASSLARTSVTQYF
V gene: TRBV7-7; clone size: NA; J gene: TRBJ2-5; D gene: NA; CDR3 protein: CASSVGISQETQYF
V gene: TRBV11-2; clone size: NA; J gene: TRBJ2-1; D gene: NA; CDR3 protein: CASSLKGNEQFF
V gene: TRBV7-9; clone size: NA; J gene: TRBJ2-7; D gene: NA; CDR3 protein: CASSQGGGLGEQYF
V gene: TRBV6-2/TRBV6-3; clone size: NA; J gene: TRBJ2-5; D gene: NA; CDR3 protein: CASSGLKQETQYF
V gene: TRBV3-1/TRBV3-2; clone size: NA; J gene: TRBJ1-6; D gene: TRBD1; CDR3 protein: CASSPQEGQGHSDSPLHF
V gene: TRBV19; clone size: once; J gene: TRBJ1-5; D gene: NA; CDR3 protein: CASSIRDINQPQHF
V gene: TRBV5-6; clone size: NA; J gene: TRBJ2-3; D gene: TRBD2; CDR3 protein: CASSLALAGTDTQYF
V gene: TRBV11-3; clone size: NA; J gene: TRBJ2-1; D gene: TRBD2; CDR3 protein: CASSLIASGQSSEQFF
V gene: TRBV7-2; clone size: NA; J gene: TRBJ2-1; D gene: NA; CDR3 protein: CASLDRSSNEQFF
V gene: TRBV10-3; clone size: few; J gene: TRBJ2-1; D gene: NA; CDR3 protein: CAISDSRRGRGSYNEQFF
V gene: TRBV7-2; clone size: NA; J gene: TRBJ2-3; D gene: NA; CDR3 protein: CASSPTGGTDTQYF
V gene: TRBV5-1; clone size: NA; J gene: TRBJ1-6; D gene: TRBD1; CDR3 protein: CASSPRTGANSPLHF
V gene: TRBV7-9; clone size: NA; J gene: TRBJ1-1; D gene: NA; CDR3 protein: CASSLVGAGTEAFF
V gene: TRBV6-1; clone size: once; J gene: TRBJ2-7; D gene: NA; CDR3 protein: CASSEEGSREQYF
V gene: TRBV5-1; clone size: once; J gene: TRBJ2-3; D gene: NA; CDR3 protein: CASTIFLATDTQYF
V gene: TRBV7-3; clone size: NA; J gene: TRBJ2-7; D gene: NA; CDR3 protein: CASSLTEIPSLYEQYF
V gene: TRBV7-8; clone size: NA; J gene: TRBJ2-7; D gene: TRBD2; CDR3 protein: CASSFPRTSGSINEQYF
V gene: TRBV5-4; clone size: NA; J gene: TRBJ1-2; D gene: TRBD1; CDR3 protein: CASSPGQGAFGYTF
V gene: TRBV10-3; clone size: NA; J gene: TRBJ1-2; D gene: TRBD1; CDR3 protein: CATRQGAPETYGYTF
V gene: TRBV6-5; clone size: NA; J gene: TRBJ2-3; D gene: NA; CDR3 protein: CASSSSTDTQYF
V gene: TRBV5-1; clone size: NA; J gene: TRBJ2-7; D gene: NA; CDR3 protein: CASSLAGYRENSYEQYF
V gene: TRBV6-1; clone size: NA; J gene: TRBJ1-2; D gene: NA; CDR3 protein: CASSEGGRGNYGYTF